One sample yielded the 6 T cell receptor beta chains listed below, sequenced in a study of Tregs in tolerant kidney transplant recipients. Here immunoSEQ multiplex PCR was the method, and the copy in TCRdb shows in-frame clones only, minus some. Its table records thousands of clones. Mixed chimerism was transient after nonmyeloablative marrow transplants from related graft donors. The sequencing here drew on CD8+ T cells from blood (PBMCs), taken 12 months after the transplant. These TCRs come from a human patient who received a combined kidney and bone marrow transplant. Part of the T cell pool may stem from the graft donor.

Concerning this clone: From the germline J gene comes the end of the CDR3, since the read stops 3 residues before it. The rearrangement joins TRBV20-1 to TRBJ2-7; 16 nucleotides align to TRBD2. Germline-derived CDR1 and CDR2 are DFQATT and SNEGSKA (reference sequence). The CDR3 consists of 15 residues. J lost 5 bases, V lost 6 bases, and 7 bases had no gene match. The DNA read from the CDR3 is TGCAGTGCCCCGGGACTAGCGGGAGGGAGGAACGAG. Amino acid sequence: CSAPGLAGGRNE. The whole CDR3 is CSAPGLAGGRNEQYF.

Worth noting for this clone: The read ends 3 residues shy of where the CDR3 ends; the end is completed using the germline J gene. V and J are TRBV7-8 and TRBJ2-3; 14 nucleotides line up with TRBD2. Germline V CDR1 and CDR2: SGHVS, FQNEAQ. J lost 4 bases, V lost 5 bases, and 8 bases had no gene match. The CDR3 is 17 residues long. CDR3 DNA (partial): TGTGCCAGCAGCCTGGGACTAGCGGGAGATTGGGCAGATACG. It is translated as CASSLGLAGDWADT. In full, the CDR3 reads CASSLGLAGDWADTQYF.

Concerning this clone itself: The read ends 3 residues early relative to the CDR3; the germline J gene fills the gap. The chain recombines TRBV7-9 with TRBJ2-7; D perhaps matches TRBD2 (7 bases). Trimming left V 3 bases short and J 2 bases short, with 11 bases between. The CDR3 contains 14 residues. CDR1 and CDR2 (germline): SEHNR, FQNEAQ (reference sequence). CDR3 DNA, as far as it was read: TGTGCCAGCAGCTTCGGGGGGCTCGCCTACGAG. This translates into CASSFGGLAYE. The whole CDR3 is CASSFGGLAYEQYF.

Regarding this clone: From the germline J gene comes the end of the CDR3, since the read stops 3 residues before it. The chain recombines TRBV7-9 with TRBJ1-3; D gene unclear. V lost 5 bases to trimming and J lost 0 bases, with 8 bases between them. CDR3 length: 14 amino acids. The germline CDR1 and CDR2 sequences are SEHNR and FQNEAQ (reference sequence). The CDR3 DNA, read in part, is TGTGCCAGCAGCCGGTCCATCTCTGGAAACACC. Translation gives CASSRSISGNT. The entire CDR3 reads CASSRSISGNTIYF.

For this clone: The CDR3 end lies 3 residues beyond the end of the read and is filled in from the germline J gene. The chain carries TRBV20-1 and TRBJ1-6, with no clear D. The V gene lost 5 bases and the J gene lost 6 bases, with 11 bases spanning the gap. Germline V gives CDR1 DFQATT, CDR2 SNEGSKA (reference sequence). The CDR3 runs to 13 residues. The CDR3 DNA, read in part, is TGCAGTGCTCCAGGCGTTGGTAATTCACCC. This sequence encodes CSAPGVGNSP. The whole CDR3 sequence is CSAPGVGNSPLHF.

Remarks on this clone: An end of the junction differs from the germline gene, which may be a read error. The CDR3 extends 3 residues past the end of the read, so its final part is completed from the germline J gene. V and J are TRBV29-1 and TRBJ2-7; 7 bases line up with TRBD1. Per the germline V gene, CDR1 is SQVTM and CDR2 is ANQGSEA. This CDR3 has 13 amino acids. The CDR3 is CSAETGASYEQYF. The part of the CDR3 DNA that was read is TGCAGCGCTGAAACAGGGGCCTCCTACGAG.